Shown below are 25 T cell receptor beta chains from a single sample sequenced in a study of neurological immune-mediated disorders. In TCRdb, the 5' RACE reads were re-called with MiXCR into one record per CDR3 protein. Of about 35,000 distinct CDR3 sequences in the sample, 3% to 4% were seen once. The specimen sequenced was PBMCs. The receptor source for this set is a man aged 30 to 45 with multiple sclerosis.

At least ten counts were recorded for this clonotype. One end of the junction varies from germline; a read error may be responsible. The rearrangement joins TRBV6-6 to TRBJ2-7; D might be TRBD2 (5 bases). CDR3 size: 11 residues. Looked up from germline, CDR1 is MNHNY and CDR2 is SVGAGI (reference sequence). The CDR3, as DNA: TGTGCCAGCAGTCCCGGCACTATCGGGATCTTC. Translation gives CASSPGTIGIF.

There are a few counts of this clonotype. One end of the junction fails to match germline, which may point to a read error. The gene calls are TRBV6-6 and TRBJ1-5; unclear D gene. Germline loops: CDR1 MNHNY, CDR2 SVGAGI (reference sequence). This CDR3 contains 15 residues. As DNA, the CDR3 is TGTGCCAGCAGCCAAGGCCCCCCAGGCAATCAGCCCCAGAATTTT. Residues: CASSQGPPGNQPQNF.

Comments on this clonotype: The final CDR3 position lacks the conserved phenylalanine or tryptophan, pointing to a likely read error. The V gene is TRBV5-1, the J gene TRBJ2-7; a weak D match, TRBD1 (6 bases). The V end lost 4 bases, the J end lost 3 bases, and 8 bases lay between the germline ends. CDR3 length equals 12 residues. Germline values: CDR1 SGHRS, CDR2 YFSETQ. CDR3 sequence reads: CASSPDSYEQYI. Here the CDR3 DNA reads TGCGCCAGCAGCCCGGACAGCTACGAGCAGTACATC.

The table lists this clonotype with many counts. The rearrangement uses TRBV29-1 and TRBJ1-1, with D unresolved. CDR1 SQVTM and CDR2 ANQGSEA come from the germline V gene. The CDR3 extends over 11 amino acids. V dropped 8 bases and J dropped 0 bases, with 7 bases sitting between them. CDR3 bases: TGCAGCTACGAGTTGAACACTGAAGCTTTCTTT. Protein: CSYELNTEAFF.

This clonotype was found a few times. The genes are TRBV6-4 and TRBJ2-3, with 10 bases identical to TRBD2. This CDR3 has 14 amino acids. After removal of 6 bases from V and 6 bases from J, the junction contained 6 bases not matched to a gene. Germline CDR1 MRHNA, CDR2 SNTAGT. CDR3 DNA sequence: TGTGCCAGCAGCCAGCGGGGGGGGTCGGATACGCAGTATTTT. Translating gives CASSQRGGSDTQYF.

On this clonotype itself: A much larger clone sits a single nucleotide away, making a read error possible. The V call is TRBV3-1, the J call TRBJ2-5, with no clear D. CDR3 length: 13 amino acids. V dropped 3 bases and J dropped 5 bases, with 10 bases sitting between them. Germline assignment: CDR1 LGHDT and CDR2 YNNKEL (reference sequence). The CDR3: CASSHNLEETQYF. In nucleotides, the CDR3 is TGTGCCAGCAGCCACAACCTGGAGGAGACCCAGTACTTC.

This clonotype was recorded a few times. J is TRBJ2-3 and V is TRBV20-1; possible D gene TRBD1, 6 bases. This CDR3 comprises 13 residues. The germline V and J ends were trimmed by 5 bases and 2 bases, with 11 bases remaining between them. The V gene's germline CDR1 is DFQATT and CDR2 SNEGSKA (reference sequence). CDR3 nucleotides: TGCAGTGCTGATGGACAGACCACAGATACGCAGTATTTT. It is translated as CSADGQTTDTQYF.

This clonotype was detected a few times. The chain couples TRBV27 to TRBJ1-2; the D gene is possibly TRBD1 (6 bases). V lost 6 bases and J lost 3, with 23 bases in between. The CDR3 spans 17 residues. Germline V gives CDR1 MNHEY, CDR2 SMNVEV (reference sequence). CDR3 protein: CASRDFRGPPTDYGYTF. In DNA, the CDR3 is TGTGCCAGCAGGGATTTCAGGGGCCCCCCGACCGACTATGGCTACACCTTC.

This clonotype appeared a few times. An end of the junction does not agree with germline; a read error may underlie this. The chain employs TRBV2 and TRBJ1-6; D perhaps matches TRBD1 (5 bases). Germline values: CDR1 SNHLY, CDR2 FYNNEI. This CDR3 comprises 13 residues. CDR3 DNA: TGTGCCAGCAGTGGGGACTATAATTCACCCCTCAACTTT. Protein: CASSGDYNSPLNF.

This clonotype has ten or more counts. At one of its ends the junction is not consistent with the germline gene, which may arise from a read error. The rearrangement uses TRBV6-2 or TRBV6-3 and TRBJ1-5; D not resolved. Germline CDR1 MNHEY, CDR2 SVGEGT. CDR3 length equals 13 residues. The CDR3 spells CASSIWSNQPQNF. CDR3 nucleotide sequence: TGTGCCAGCAGTATATGGAGCAATCAGCCCCAGAATTTT.

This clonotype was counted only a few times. Here the CDR3 reads CAISAGKGGEQYF. CDR3 coding DNA: TGTGCCATCAGCGCGGGAAAGGGCGGCGAGCAGTACTTC. The genes are TRBV10-3 and TRBJ2-7; D is perhaps TRBD2 (6 bases). V was shortened by 6 bases and J by 6 bases, with 15 bases between the two germline ends. Per the germline V gene, CDR1 is ENHRY and CDR2 is SYGVKD. CDR3 size: 13 residues.

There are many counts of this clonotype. DNA of the CDR3: TGTGCCAGCAGCGTAGGGGGGGCCAATCAGCCCCAGCATTTT. It encodes CASSVGGANQPQHF. This chain links TRBV9 with TRBJ1-5; D is possibly TRBD1 (6 bases). The CDR3 covers 14 residues. Trimming pared 0 bases from V and 3 bases from J, leaving 7 bases between. Germline CDR1 SGDLS, CDR2 YYNGEE.

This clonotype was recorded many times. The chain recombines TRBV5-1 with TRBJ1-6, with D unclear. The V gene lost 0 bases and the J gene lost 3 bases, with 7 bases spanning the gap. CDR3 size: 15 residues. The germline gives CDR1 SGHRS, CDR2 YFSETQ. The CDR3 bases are TGCGCCAGCAGCTTGGGTACGGACTATAATTCACCCCTCCACTTT. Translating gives CASSLGTDYNSPLHF.

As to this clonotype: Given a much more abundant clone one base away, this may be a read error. The CDR3 region has the DNA TGCAGCGTTGAAGGGGGACAGGGGGTCTCCTACGAGAAGTACTTC. It specifies CSVEGGQGVSYEKYF. This chain joins TRBV29-1 and TRBJ2-7; the match to TRBD1 covers 11 bases. CDR1 is SQVTM, CDR2 ANQGSEA, per germline. CDR3 length: 15 residues.

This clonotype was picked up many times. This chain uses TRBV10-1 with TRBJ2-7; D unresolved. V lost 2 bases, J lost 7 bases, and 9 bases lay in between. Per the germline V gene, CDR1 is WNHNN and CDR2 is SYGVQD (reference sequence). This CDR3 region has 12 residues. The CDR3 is CASSETRREQYF. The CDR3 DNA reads TGCGCCAGCAGTGAGACCCGACGAGAGCAGTACTTC.

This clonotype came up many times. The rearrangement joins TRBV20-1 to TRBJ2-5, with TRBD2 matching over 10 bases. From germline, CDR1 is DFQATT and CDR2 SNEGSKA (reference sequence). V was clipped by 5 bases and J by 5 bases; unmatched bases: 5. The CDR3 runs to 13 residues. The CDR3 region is CSAPGLALETQYF. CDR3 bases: TGCAGTGCTCCGGGACTAGCGCTGGAGACCCAGTACTTC.

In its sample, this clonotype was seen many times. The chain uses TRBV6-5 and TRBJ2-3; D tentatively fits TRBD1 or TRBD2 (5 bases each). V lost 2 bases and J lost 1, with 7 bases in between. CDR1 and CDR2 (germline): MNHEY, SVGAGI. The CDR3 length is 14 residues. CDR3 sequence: CASSYRDGTDTQYF. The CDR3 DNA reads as TGTGCCAGCAGTTACCGGGACGGCACAGATACGCAGTATTTT.

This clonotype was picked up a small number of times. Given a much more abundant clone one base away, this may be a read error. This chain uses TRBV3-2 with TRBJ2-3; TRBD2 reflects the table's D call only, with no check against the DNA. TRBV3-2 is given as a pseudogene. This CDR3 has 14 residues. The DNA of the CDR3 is TGTGCCAGCCCCCAAACTAGAGCCACAGATACGCAGTATTTT. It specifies CASPQTRATDTQYF.

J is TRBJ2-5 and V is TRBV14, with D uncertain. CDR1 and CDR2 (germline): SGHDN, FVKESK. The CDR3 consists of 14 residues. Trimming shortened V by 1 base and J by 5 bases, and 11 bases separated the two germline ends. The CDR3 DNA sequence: TGTGCCAGCAGCCAAGGCGCCAGGAGTGAGACCCAGTACTTC. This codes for CASSQGARSETQYF.

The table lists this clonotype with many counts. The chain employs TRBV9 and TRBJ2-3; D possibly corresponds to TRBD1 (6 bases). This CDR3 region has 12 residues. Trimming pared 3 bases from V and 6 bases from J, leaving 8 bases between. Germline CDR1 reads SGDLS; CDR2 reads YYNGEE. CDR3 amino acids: CASSEQGDTQYF. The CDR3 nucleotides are TGTGCCAGCAGCGAGCAGGGGGATACGCAGTATTTT.

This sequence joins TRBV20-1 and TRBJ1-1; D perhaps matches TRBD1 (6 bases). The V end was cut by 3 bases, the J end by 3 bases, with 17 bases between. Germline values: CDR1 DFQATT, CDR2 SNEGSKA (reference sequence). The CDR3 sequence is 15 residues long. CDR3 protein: CSARDHRVSDTEAFF. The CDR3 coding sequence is TGCAGTGCTAGGGATCACAGGGTTTCTGACACTGAAGCTTTCTTT.

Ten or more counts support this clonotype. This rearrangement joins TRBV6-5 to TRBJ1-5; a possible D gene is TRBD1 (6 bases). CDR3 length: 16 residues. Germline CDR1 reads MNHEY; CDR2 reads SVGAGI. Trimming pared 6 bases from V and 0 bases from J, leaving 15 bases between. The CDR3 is CASRPTGPASNQPQHF. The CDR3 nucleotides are TGTGCCAGCAGACCTACAGGGCCTGCTAGCAATCAGCCCCAGCATTTT.

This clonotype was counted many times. The CDR3 region is CSVESGLAYEQYF. As DNA, the CDR3 is TGCAGCGTGGAGTCGGGACTAGCCTACGAGCAGTACTTC. This rearrangement joins TRBV29-1 to TRBJ2-7; 8 bases agree with TRBD2. CDR3 size: 13 residues. Germline CDR1 and CDR2: SQVTM and ANQGSEA. V was clipped by 6 bases and J by 2 bases; unmatched bases: 6.

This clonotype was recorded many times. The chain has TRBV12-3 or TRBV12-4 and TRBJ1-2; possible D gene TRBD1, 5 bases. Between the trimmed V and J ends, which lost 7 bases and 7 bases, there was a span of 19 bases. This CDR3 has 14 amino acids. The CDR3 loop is CASNSGVRVAGYTF. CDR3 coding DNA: TGTGCCAGCAACTCCGGCGTCAGGGTTGCTGGCTACACCTTC.

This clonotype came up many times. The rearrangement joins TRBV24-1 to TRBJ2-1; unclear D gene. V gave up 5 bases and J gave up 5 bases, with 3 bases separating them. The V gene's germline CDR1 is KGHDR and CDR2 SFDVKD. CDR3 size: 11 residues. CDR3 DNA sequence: TGTGCCACCAGTGCCCACAATGAGCAGTTCTTC. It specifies CATSAHNEQFF.